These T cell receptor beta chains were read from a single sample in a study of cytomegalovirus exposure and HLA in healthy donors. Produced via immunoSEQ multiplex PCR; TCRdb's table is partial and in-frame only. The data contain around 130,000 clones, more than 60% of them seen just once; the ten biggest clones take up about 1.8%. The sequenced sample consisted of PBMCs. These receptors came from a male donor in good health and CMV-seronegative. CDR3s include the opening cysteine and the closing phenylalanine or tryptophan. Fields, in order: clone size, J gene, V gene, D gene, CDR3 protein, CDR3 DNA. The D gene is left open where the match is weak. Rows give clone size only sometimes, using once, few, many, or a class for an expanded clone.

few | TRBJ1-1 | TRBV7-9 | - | CASSLTGNTEAFF | TGTGCCAGCAGCCTGACGGGGAACACTGAAGCTTTCTTT
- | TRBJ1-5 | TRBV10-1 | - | CASSETGYGPQHF | TGCGCCAGCAGTGAAACAGGCTACGGGCCCCAGCATTTT
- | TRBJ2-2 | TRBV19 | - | CASSIGSQPNTGELFF | TGTGCCAGTAGTATAGGATCACAGCCGAACACCGGGGAGCTGTTTTTT
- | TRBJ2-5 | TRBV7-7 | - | CASSLGGLETQYF | TGTGCTAGCAGCTTAGGAGGGTTAGAGACCCAGTACTTC
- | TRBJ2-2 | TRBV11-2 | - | CASSLTLGAGELFF | TGTGCCAGCAGCCTGACCCTGGGCGCCGGGGAGCTGTTTTTT
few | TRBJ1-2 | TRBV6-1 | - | CASSPRQPYGYTF | TGTGCCAGCAGCCCCCGACAGCCCTATGGCTACACCTTC
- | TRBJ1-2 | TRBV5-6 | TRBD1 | CASSPSTGNYGYTF | TGTGCCAGCAGCCCGTCGACAGGGAACTATGGCTACACCTTC
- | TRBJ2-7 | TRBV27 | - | CASSLRQSSYEQYF | TGTGCCAGCAGTTTACGACAGAGCTCCTACGAGCAGTACTTC
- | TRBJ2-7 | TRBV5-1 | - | CASSLSSTSYEQYF | TGCGCCAGCAGCTTGTCCAGTACCTCCTACGAGCAGTACTTC
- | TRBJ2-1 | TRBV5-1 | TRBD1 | CASSGGQGPYNEQFF | TGCGCCAGCAGCGGCGGACAGGGCCCCTACAATGAGCAGTTCTTC
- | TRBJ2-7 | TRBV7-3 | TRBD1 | CASSPYNPRTGGNYEQYF | TGTGCCAGCAGCCCTTATAACCCACGGACAGGGGGCAACTACGAGCAGTACTTC
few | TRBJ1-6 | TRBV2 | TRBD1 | CASSGQGSSPLHF | TGTGCCAGCAGTGGACAGGGATCTTCACCCCTCCACTTT
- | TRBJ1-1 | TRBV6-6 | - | CASRPGLGGTEAFF | TGTGCCAGCAGGCCAGGGTTGGGTGGCACTGAAGCTTTCTTT
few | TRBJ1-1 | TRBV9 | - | CASSVTGNTREAFF | TGTGCCAGCAGCGTTACAGGGAACACTAGGGAAGCTTTCTTT
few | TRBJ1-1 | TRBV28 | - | CASSFTGGGATVGYEAFF | TGTGCCAGCAGTTTCACCGGAGGCGGGGCAACGGTGGGTTATGAAGCTTTCTTT
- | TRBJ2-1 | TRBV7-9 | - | CASSLDSRRSSYNEQFF | TGTGCCAGCAGCTTAGATTCGAGGAGGAGCTCCTACAATGAGCAGTTCTTC
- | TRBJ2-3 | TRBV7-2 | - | CASTTYRTDTQYF | TGTGCCAGCACCACATACCGCACAGATACGCAGTATTTT
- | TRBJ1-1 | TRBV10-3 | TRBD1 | CATMTGGEGAEAFF | TGTGCCACTATGACAGGGGGTGAGGGGGCTGAAGCTTTCTTT
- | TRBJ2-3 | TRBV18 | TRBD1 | CASSPGTGTDTQYF | TGTGCCAGCTCACCAGGGACAGGCACAGATACGCAGTATTTT
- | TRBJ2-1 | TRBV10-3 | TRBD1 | CAISEGQGGVGEQFF | TGTGCCATCAGTGAGGGACAGGGCGGGGTGGGTGAGCAGTTCTTC
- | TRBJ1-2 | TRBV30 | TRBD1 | CAWSVLTGQAGYTF | TGTGCCTGGAGTGTATTAACCGGACAGGCTGGCTACACCTTC
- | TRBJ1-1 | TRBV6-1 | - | CASSEFSGLNTEAFF | TGTGCCAGCAGTGAATTTTCAGGGCTGAACACTGAAGCTTTCTTT
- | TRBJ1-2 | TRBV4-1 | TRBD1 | CASSQGGAGTGIYGYTF | TGCGCCAGCAGCCAAGGTGGGGCCGGGACAGGGATCTATGGCTACACCTTC
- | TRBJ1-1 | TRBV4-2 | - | CASSQEQGMNTEAFF | TGTGCCAGCAGCCAAGAGCAGGGCATGAACACTGAAGCTTTCTTT
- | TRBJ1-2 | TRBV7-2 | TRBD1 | CASSLADRDRGYTF | TGTGCCAGCAGCTTAGCGGACAGGGATCGTGGCTACACCTTC
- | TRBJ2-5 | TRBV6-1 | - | CASPSAQRIQETQYF | TGTGCCAGCCCGAGTGCCCAGCGCATTCAAGAGACCCAGTACTTC
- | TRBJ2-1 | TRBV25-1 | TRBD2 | CASSIAGRDEQFF | TGTGCCAGCAGTATAGCGGGAAGGGATGAGCAGTTCTTC
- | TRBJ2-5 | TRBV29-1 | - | CSVEEGAGWGTQYF | TGCAGCGTTGAAGAGGGGGCAGGGTGGGGGACCCAGTACTTC
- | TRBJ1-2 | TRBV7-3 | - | CASSLAGNTNYGYTF | TGTGCCAGCAGCTTAGCAGGAAATACTAACTATGGCTACACCTTC
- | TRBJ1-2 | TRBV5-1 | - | CASSFRGMESGYPF | TGCGCCAGCAGCTTCAGGGGCATGGAGTCTGGCTACCCCTTC
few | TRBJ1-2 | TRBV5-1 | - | CASTSTVPGYGYTF | TGCGCCAGCACATCGACAGTCCCCGGCTATGGCTACACCTTC
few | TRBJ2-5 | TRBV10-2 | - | CASSESNREETQYF | TGCGCCAGCAGTGAGTCAAACAGGGAAGAGACCCAGTACTTC